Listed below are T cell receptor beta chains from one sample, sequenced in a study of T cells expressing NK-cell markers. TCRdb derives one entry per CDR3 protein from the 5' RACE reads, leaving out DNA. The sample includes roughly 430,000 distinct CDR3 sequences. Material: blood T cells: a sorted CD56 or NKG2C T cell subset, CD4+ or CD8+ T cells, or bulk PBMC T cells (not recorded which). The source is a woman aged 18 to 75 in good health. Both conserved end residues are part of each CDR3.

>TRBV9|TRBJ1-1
CASSVDRGEAFF
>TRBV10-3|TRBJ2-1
CAISESFGIDNEQFF
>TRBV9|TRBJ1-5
CASSVGYSSNQPQHF
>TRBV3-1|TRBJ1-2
CASSQIGQGMSYTF
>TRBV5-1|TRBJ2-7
CASHFGGVAHEQYF
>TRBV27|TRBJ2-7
CASSTLPTLYEQYF
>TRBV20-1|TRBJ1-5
CSAPRGGGQPQHF
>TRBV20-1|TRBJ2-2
CSASVGRYAGELFF
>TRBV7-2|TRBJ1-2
CASSRQGGPYGYTF
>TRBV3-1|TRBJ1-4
CASSTSTIQATNEKLFF
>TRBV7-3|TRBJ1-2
CASSIRQGAVGYTF
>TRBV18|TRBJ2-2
CASSQRTPGTGELFF
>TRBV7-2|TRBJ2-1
CASRATPPFNNEQFF
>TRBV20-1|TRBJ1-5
CSASGQLSNQPQHF
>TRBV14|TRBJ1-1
CASSQVETGVTEAFF
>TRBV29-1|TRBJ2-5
CSVARLAQYQETQYF
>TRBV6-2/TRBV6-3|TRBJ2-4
CASSWGAASAKNIQYF
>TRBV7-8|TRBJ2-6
CASSLGHRDPGANVLTF
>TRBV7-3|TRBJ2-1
CASSLTGNEQFF
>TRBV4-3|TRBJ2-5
CASSQEMTGEQETQYF
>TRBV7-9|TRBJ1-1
CASSLLGTGAFF
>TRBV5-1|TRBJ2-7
CASSLGGIPYEQYF
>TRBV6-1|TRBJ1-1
CASKWTGANTEAFF
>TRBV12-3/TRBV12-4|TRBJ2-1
CASSTPSFVQFF
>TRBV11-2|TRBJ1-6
CASSLGSPASIYNSPLHF
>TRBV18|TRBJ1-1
CASTENRGTGTEAFF
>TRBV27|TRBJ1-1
CASSEQGTYTEAFF
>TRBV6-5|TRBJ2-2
CASSNGGELFF
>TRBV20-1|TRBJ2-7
CSAEGQTYEQYF
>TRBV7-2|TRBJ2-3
CASNQGPTDTQYF
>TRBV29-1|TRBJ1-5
CSVERERDQPQHF
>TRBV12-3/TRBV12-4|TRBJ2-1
CASSQKLAEQFF
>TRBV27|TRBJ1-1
CASSLSIPRAVRGNTEAFF
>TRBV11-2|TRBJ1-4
CASSLDAGGFGEKLFF
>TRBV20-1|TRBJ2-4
CSARVGTIKNIQYF
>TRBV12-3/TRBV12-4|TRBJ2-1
CASSFGSYNEQFF
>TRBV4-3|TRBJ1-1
CASSQDLEGRENTEAFF
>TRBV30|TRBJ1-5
CAWSWTGLNQPQHF
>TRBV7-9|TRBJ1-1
CASSLERSLVVEAFF
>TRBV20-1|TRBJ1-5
CSARWDRGGQPQHF
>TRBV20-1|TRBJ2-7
CSASLQGESYEQYF
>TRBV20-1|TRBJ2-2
CSAGRDYTGELFF
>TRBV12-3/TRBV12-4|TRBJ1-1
CASSGQGNTEAFF
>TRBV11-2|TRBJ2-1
CASSLGLGRGSYNEQFF
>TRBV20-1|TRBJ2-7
CSALGQASYEQYF
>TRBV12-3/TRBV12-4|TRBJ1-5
CASSFGGTNSNQPQHF
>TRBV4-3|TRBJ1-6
CASSQAPLGNSPLHF
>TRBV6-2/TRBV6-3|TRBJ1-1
CASSYSAGRTEAFF
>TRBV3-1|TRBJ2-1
CASSPGLAGGRGEQFF
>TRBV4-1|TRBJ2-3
CASSGWQRENPDTQYF
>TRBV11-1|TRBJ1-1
CASSPSVTGTGLRNTEAFF
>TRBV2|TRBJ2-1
CASSEGGPGVEQFF
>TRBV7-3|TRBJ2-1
CASSRGGGAREQFF
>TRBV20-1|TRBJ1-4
CSASMTEKLFF
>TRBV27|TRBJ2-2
CASSPGGFTGELFF